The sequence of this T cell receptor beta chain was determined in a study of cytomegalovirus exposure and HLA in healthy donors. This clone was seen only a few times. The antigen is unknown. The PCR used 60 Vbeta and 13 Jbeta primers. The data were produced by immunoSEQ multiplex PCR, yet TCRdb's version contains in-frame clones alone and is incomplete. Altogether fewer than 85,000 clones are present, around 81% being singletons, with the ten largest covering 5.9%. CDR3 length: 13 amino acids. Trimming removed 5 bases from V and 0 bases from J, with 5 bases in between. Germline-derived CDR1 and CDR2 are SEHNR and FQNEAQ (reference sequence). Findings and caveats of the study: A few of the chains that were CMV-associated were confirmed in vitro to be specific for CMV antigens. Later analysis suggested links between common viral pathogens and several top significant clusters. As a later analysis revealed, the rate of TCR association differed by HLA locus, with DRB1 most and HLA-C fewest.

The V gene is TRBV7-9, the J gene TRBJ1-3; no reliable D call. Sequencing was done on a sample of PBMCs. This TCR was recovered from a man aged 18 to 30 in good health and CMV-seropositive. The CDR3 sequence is CASSQVSGNTIYF. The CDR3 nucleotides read TGTGCCAGCAGCCAGGTCTCTGGAAACACCATATATTTT. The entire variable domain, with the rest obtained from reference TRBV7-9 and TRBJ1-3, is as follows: DTGVSQNPRHKITKRGQNVTFRCDPISEHNRLYWYRQTLGQGPEFLTYFQNEAQLEKSRLLSDRFSAERPKGSFSTLEIQRTEQGDSAMYLCASSQVSGNTIYFGEGSWLTVV.